The present TCR beta chain was sequenced within a study of blood T cell repertoires in COVID-19. Germline CDR1 and CDR2: SGHVS and FQNEAQ. This CDR3 is 17 amino acids long. With 0 bases clipped from V and 2 bases from J, the junction kept 4 bases outside the gene matches. Sequencing was performed with immunoSEQ multiplex PCR; in TCRdb, only in-frame clones are kept and a portion is missing. The sample has more than 200,000 clones, approximately 80% seen once. The TCR comes from a man older than 75 with acute or convalescent COVID-19. Sequenced material: peripheral blood. The chain has TRBV7-8 and TRBJ2-1, with 10 bases aligning to TRBD2. CDR3 nucleotide sequence: TGTGCCAGCAGCTTAGCGGGGAGCGGGAGGGCCTACAATGAGCAGTTCTTC. Protein sequence: CASSLAGSGRAYNEQFF.